This TCR beta chain was recovered during a study of patients with pleural tuberculosis. A single record per CDR3 protein comes from TCRdb applying MiXCR to the reads. The table lists about 30,000 distinct CDR3 sequences, about a sixth of them singletons. By sample share, this clonotype is medium-sized (0.01 to 0.1%). The CDR3 runs 11 residues. Trimming pared 4 bases from V and 7 bases from J, leaving 7 bases between. CDR1 and CDR2 (germline): MNHEY, SMNVEV (reference sequence). V usage is TRBV27 and J usage is TRBJ1-1; D gene unclear. The sample consisted of peripheral blood. The clonotype originates from a human donor with pleural tuberculosis. The CDR3 sequence is CASSSLGEAFF. CDR3 in DNA: TGTGCCAGCAGTTCTCTGGGTGAAGCTTTCTTT.